This T cell receptor beta chain was retrieved from a study of blood T cell repertoires in COVID-19. Here immunoSEQ multiplex PCR was the method, and the copy in TCRdb shows in-frame clones only, minus some. The sample records roughly 72,000 clones, around 80% being singletons. This clone was detected only a few times. This receptor was obtained from a woman of 80 years or more with acute or convalescent COVID-19. Sequencing used peripheral blood.

This CDR3 is CASSFFGTSDSGANVLTF. CDR3 nucleotides: TGTGCCAGCAGTTTCTTCGGGACTAGCGACTCTGGGGCCAACGTCCTGACTTTC. The V call is TRBV28, the J call TRBJ2-6, with 10 bases matching TRBD2. The V segment lost 3 bases and the J segment 0 bases; nucleotides outside the gene matches: 5. CDR1 and CDR2 from the germline V gene are MDHEN and SYDVKM. This CDR3 is built from 18 residues.